These 32 T cell receptor beta chains came from one sample sequenced in a study of blood T cell repertoires in COVID-19. The table came from immunoSEQ multiplex PCR; TCRdb's copy has only in-frame clones and leaves some out. The sample consists of approximately 110,000 clones, about 90% of them appearing once. Sequenced: peripheral blood. These receptors all come from a woman aged 45-59 years with acute or convalescent COVID-19.

The V gene is TRBV3-1 (or the pseudogene TRBV3-2), the J gene TRBJ1-1; D gene ambiguous. Germline CDR1 LGHDT, CDR2 YNNKEL (reference sequence). Trimming pared 4 bases from V and 7 bases from J, leaving 13 bases between. The CDR3 has 13 residues. The CDR3 here is CASSLLRGYEAFF. CDR3 DNA: TGTGCCAGCAGCCTCCTACGAGGGTATGAAGCTTTCTTT.

V gene TRBV3-1 (or the pseudogene TRBV3-2) combines with J gene TRBJ2-1; 9 nucleotides agree with TRBD1. The ends lost 0 bases at V and 1 base at J; junction bases unmatched: 7. Germline loops: CDR1 LGHDT, CDR2 YNNKEL (reference sequence). The CDR3 has 18 amino acids. The DNA of the CDR3 is TGTGCCAGCAGCCAAGACCCCGGGACAGGGCTTTCCTACAATGAGCAGTTCTTC. Translation: CASSQDPGTGLSYNEQFF.

The rearrangement uses TRBV5-1 and TRBJ2-6; 10 positions match TRBD1. CDR3 length: 16 residues. The ends lost 4 bases at V and 2 bases at J; junction bases unmatched: 3. The V gene's germline CDR1 is SGHRS and CDR2 YFSETQ. The DNA of the CDR3 is TGCGCCAGCAGCCAGGGACAGGGGCCTGGGGCCAACGTCCTGACTTTC. It codes for CASSQGQGPGANVLTF.

The V call is TRBV12-3 or TRBV12-4, the J call TRBJ2-2; D is unclear. V was cut by 6 bases and J by 0 bases, with 5 bases left in between. CDR3 length: 13 amino acids. This CDR3 reads CASSIANTGELFF. The CDR3 bases are TGTGCCAGCAGCATAGCGAACACCGGGGAGCTGTTTTTT.

This chain links TRBV11-1 with TRBJ2-2, with D possibly matching TRBD1 (6 bases). Trimming took off 3 bases at V and 6 bases at J, with 14 bases between the two ends. Germline CDR1 is SGHAT and CDR2 is FQDESV (reference sequence). This CDR3 spans 15 amino acids. The CDR3 DNA is TGTGCCAGCAGCTTTCCCAGGGGAAGGGCCGGGGAGCTGTTTTTT. Translating it yields CASSFPRGRAGELFF.

The chain joins TRBV5-1 to TRBJ2-5, with D perhaps TRBD2 (5 bases). Germline V gene data show CDR1 as SGHRS and CDR2 as YFSETQ. The CDR3 is made up of 13 amino acids. V gave up 1 base and J gave up 4 bases, with 8 bases separating them. CDR3 amino acids: CASSLRSGETQYF. The CDR3 DNA reads TGCGCCAGCAGCTTGCGGAGCGGAGAGACCCAGTACTTC.

This chain joins TRBV6-1 and TRBJ1-2; no reliable D call. Germline CDR1 reads MNHNS; CDR2 reads SASEGT. The CDR3 runs 14 residues. Trimming shortened V by 1 base and J by 2 bases, and 8 bases separated the two germline ends. The CDR3 here is CASSEGPRNYGYTF. The CDR3 bases are TGTGCCAGCAGTGAAGGTCCGAGAAACTATGGCTACACCTTC.

V usage is TRBV7-2 and J usage is TRBJ2-1, with 8 nucleotides matching TRBD2. Trimming removed 5 bases from V and 9 bases from J; junction bases left unmatched: 15. The germline CDR1 and CDR2 sequences are SGHTA and FQGNSA. This CDR3 is built from 16 residues. DNA for the CDR3: TGTGCCAGCAGCCCGTCGGTGGGCGGGAGGACTAGTGAGCAGTTCTTC. Amino acids: CASSPSVGGRTSEQFF. Looking up the rest from reference TRBV7-2 and TRBJ2-1 gives the full variable domain: GAGVSQSPSNKVTEKGKDVELRCDPISGHTALYWYRQSLGQGLEFLIYFQGNSAPDKSGLPSDRFSAERTGGSVSTLTIQRTQQEDSAVYLCASSPSVGGRTSEQFFGPGTRLTVL.

V is TRBV19 and J is TRBJ1-2, with D tentatively TRBD1 (5 bases). In germline, CDR1 is LNHDA, CDR2 SQIVND (reference sequence). Trimming removed 5 bases from V and 0 bases from J, with 19 bases in between. The CDR3 extends over 17 amino acids. The CDR3 bases are TGTGCCAGTAGTGTCGGGAGGGGACCAGGATCTAACTATGGCTACACCTTC. Amino acids: CASSVGRGPGSNYGYTF.

This sequence joins TRBV5-1 and TRBJ2-7; D is perhaps TRBD1 (5 bases). V dropped 2 bases and J dropped 5 bases, with 14 bases sitting between them. The germline V gene has CDR1 SGHRS and CDR2 YFSETQ. The CDR3 sequence is 14 residues long. CDR3 in DNA: TGCGCCAGCAGCTTTCAGGGAATAATTGACGAGCAGTACTTC. Protein: CASSFQGIIDEQYF.

J is TRBJ1-5 and V is TRBV4-1; D may be TRBD1 (5 bases). Germline V gives CDR1 MGHRA, CDR2 YSYEKL. The CDR3 runs 18 residues. V lost 4 bases, J lost 7 bases, and 26 bases lay in between. This chain's CDR3 is CASSPFPNPGVRVQPQHF. DNA of the CDR3: TGCGCCAGCAGCCCGTTTCCCAACCCGGGGGTACGAGTACAGCCCCAGCATTTT.

The V and J genes are TRBV5-1 and TRBJ2-3; TRBD2 matches at 11 bases. The CDR3 runs 17 residues. V lost 3 bases to trimming and J lost 0 bases; unmatched junction nucleotides: 6. The germline gives CDR1 SGHRS, CDR2 YFSETQ. As DNA, the CDR3 is TGCGCCAGCAGCTCGAAGACTAGCGGGGCTAGCACAGATACGCAGTATTTT. This gives the protein CASSSKTSGASTDTQYF. Variable domain in full (rest from reference TRBV5-1 and TRBJ2-3): KAGVTQTPRYLIKTRGQQVTLSCSPISGHRSVSWYQQTPGQGLQFLFEYFSETQRNKGNFPGRFSGRQFSNSRSEMNVSTLELGDSALYLCASSSKTSGASTDTQYFGPGTRLTVL.

V is TRBV5-1 and J is TRBJ2-1; 7 bases fit TRBD2. CDR3 length equals 17 residues. The ends lost 0 bases at V and 0 bases at J; junction bases unmatched: 6. Germline V CDR1 and CDR2: SGHRS, YFSETQ. In nucleotides, the CDR3 is TGCGCCAGCAGCTTGGTGGGGGGGAGTAGCTCCTACAATGAGCAGTTCTTC. Translating it yields CASSLVGGSSSYNEQFF. The variable domain in full, completed from reference TRBV5-1 and TRBJ2-1, reads KAGVTQTPRYLIKTRGQQVTLSCSPISGHRSVSWYQQTPGQGLQFLFEYFSETQRNKGNFPGRFSGRQFSNSRSEMNVSTLELGDSALYLCASSLVGGSSSYNEQFFGPGTRLTVL.

The chain employs TRBV19 and TRBJ1-5, with a tentative D call TRBD1 (5 bases). Germline V gives CDR1 LNHDA, CDR2 SQIVND (reference sequence). CDR3 length: 15 residues. Trimming removed 4 bases from V and 0 bases from J, with 10 bases in between. CDR3 protein: CASSTQGRSNQPQHF. For the CDR3, the DNA is TGTGCCAGTAGTACCCAGGGTCGTAGCAATCAGCCCCAGCATTTT.

The chain combines TRBV6-5 with TRBJ1-4; 7 nucleotides match TRBD1. From germline, CDR1 is MNHEY and CDR2 SVGAGI. Trimming removed 6 bases from V and 3 bases from J; junction bases left unmatched: 7. The CDR3 totals 15 residues. The CDR3 here is CASSYRGTANEKLFF. The CDR3 region has the DNA TGTGCCAGCAGCTACAGGGGAACGGCTAATGAAAAACTGTTTTTT.

This chain connects TRBV7-2 to TRBJ1-2; 7 bases map to TRBD1. Germline CDR1 reads SGHTA; CDR2 reads FQGNSA. The CDR3 extends over 14 amino acids. V gave up 5 bases and J gave up 2 bases; unmatched junction bases: 5. The CDR3 spells CASSGGTVNYGYTF. DNA of the CDR3: TGTGCCAGCAGCGGCGGGACAGTCAACTATGGCTACACCTTC. Full variable domain (outside the CDR3, taken from reference TRBV7-2 and TRBJ1-2): GAGVSQSPSNKVTEKGKDVELRCDPISGHTALYWYRQSLGQGLEFLIYFQGNSAPDKSGLPSDRFSAERTGGSVSTLTIQRTQQEDSAVYLCASSGGTVNYGYTFGSGTRLTVV.

J is TRBJ2-3 and V is TRBV10-2, with D hard to call. Germline CDR1 and CDR2: WSHSY and SAAADI. The CDR3 runs 13 residues. The V gene lost 10 bases and the J gene lost 3 bases, with 14 bases spanning the gap. CDR3 protein: CAISVFQTDTQYF. The CDR3 DNA is TGCGCCATCTCAGTCTTCCAAACAGATACGCAGTATTTT.

A word on this clone: This sample also contains other DNA sequences that code for the same CDR3. The chain joins TRBV15 to TRBJ1-1, with D uncertain. Trimming left V 3 bases short and J 0 bases short, with 5 bases between. Germline CDR1 is LNHNV and CDR2 is YYDKDF (reference sequence). CDR3 length: 13 amino acids. CDR3 sequence reads: CATSSQMNTEAFF. The CDR3 nucleotides read TGTGCCACCAGCAGCCAGATGAACACTGAAGCTTTCTTT.

The genes are TRBV7-2 and TRBJ2-7, with 7 bases matching TRBD1. The CDR3 is 17 amino acids. From germline, CDR1 is SGHTA and CDR2 FQGNSA. After removal of 5 bases from V and 4 bases from J, the junction contained 17 bases not matched to a gene. The CDR3 bases are TGTGCCAGCAGCCCCAAAAACCTAGGGGGCAAGATATACGAGCAGTACTTC. It is translated as CASSPKNLGGKIYEQYF.

The gene calls are TRBV7-3 and TRBJ1-1; TRBD1 aligns across 10 bases. Germline CDR1 is SGHTA and CDR2 is FQGTGA. This CDR3 is 14 amino acids long. V shed 4 bases, J shed 5 bases, and the junction held 4 bases outside the gene matches. The CDR3 nucleotides are TGTGCCAGCAGCTCCGGGACAGGGGATACTGAAGCTTTCTTT. As protein: CASSSGTGDTEAFF.

The chain is built from TRBV18 and TRBJ1-4; D is perhaps TRBD1 (5 bases). The CDR3 runs 14 residues. Germline V gene sequence: CDR1 KGHSH, CDR2 LQKENI. V lost 6 bases, J lost 4 bases, and 12 bases lay in between. The CDR3 nucleotides read TGTGCCAGCTCCCGGCGCGGGGGTAATGAAAAACTGTTTTTT. This encodes CASSRRGGNEKLFF.

This rearrangement joins TRBV7-2 to TRBJ1-4; TRBD1 agrees at 8 bases. Germline V gene data show CDR1 as SGHTA and CDR2 as FQGNSA. There are 13 residues in the CDR3. Losses at the gene ends were 5 bases for V and 8 bases for J; bases not matched to a gene: 4. The DNA for the CDR3 is TGTGCCAGCAGCAGGACAGGGAGGGAAAAACTGTTTTTT. It is translated as CASSRTGREKLFF.

The chain uses TRBV29-1 and TRBJ1-1; D might be TRBD1 (6 bases). Trimming cost V 5 bases and J 5 bases, with 12 bases left between them. Germline V CDR1 and CDR2: SQVTM, ANQGSEA. The CDR3 covers 12 residues. CDR3 amino acids: CSVTRGRTEAFF. CDR3 coding DNA: TGCAGCGTTACCAGGGGCCGAACTGAAGCTTTCTTT.

V gene TRBV5-4 combines with J gene TRBJ1-6; 9 bases line up with TRBD1. Germline V lookup: CDR1 SGHNT, CDR2 YYREEE (reference sequence). V shed 3 bases and J 6 bases; nucleotides not matched to a gene: 1. This CDR3 region has 14 residues. The CDR3 DNA is TGTGCCAGCAGCTCGGGACAGGGTAATTCACCCCTCCACTTT. The encoded protein is CASSSGQGNSPLHF.

This chain's CDR3 is CASSQGTGNTEAFF. CDR3 coding DNA: TGTGCCAGCAGCCAAGGGACAGGGAACACTGAAGCTTTCTTT. The chain uses TRBV6-5 and TRBJ1-1; 8 bases are shared with TRBD1. V was clipped by 6 bases and J by 1 base; unmatched bases: 4. The CDR3 contains 14 residues. CDR1 is MNHEY and CDR2 is SVGAGI in the germline V gene.

This chain uses TRBV7-6 with TRBJ2-1, with 7 bases that match TRBD1. With 4 bases clipped from V and 6 bases from J, the junction kept 9 bases outside the gene matches. This CDR3 has 15 residues. Germline V lookup: CDR1 SGHVS, CDR2 FNYEAQ. The CDR3 region is CASSSTPEGANEQFF. The CDR3 DNA reads as TGTGCCAGCAGCTCAACCCCAGAGGGGGCCAATGAGCAGTTCTTC. Combining the CDR3 with reference TRBV7-6 and TRBJ2-1 gives the whole variable domain GAGVSQSPRYKVTKRGQDVALRCDPISGHVSLYWYRQALGQGPEFLTYFNYEAQQDKSGLPNDRFSAERPEGSISTLTIQRTEQRDSAMYRCASSSTPEGANEQFFGPGTRLTVL.

The V and J genes are TRBV6-5 and TRBJ1-1; tentatively, D is TRBD1 (5 bases). This CDR3 has 12 amino acids. The germline V gene encodes CDR1 MNHEY and CDR2 SVGAGI. Trimming pared 6 bases from V and 7 bases from J, leaving 12 bases between. The CDR3: CASRDIVGEAFF. In nucleotides, the CDR3 is TGTGCCAGCAGGGACATAGTTGGTGAAGCTTTCTTT.

The rearrangement links TRBV7-9 to TRBJ1-1; D gene uncertain. CDR3 size: 13 residues. CDR1 and CDR2 from the germline V gene are SEHNR and FQNEAQ (reference sequence). V was pared by 5 bases and J by 6 bases, with 13 bases between. DNA of the CDR3: TGTGCCAGCAGCGCCATAGAGGGCCCTGAAGCTTTCTTT. This codes for CASSAIEGPEAFF.

The chain is built from TRBV18 and TRBJ1-4; D call uncertain. V was shortened by 4 bases and J by 0 bases, with 9 bases between the two germline ends. CDR1 is KGHSH and CDR2 is LQKENI in the germline V gene. The CDR3 length is 15 residues. CDR3 residues: CASSLNIATNEKLFF. CDR3 DNA: TGTGCCAGCTCACTCAACATTGCAACTAATGAAAAACTGTTTTTT.

The genes are TRBV4-1 and TRBJ1-4; no clear D. CDR1 MGHRA and CDR2 YSYEKL come from the germline V gene. This CDR3 comprises 15 residues. Deletions cut 5 bases from V and 6 bases from J, with 16 bases between. The CDR3 coding sequence is TGCGCCAGCAGCTCTCTAGGGAGGGCAGATGAAAAACTGTTTTTT. Protein: CASSSLGRADEKLFF.

This rearrangement joins TRBV30 to TRBJ2-7; 7 nucleotides match TRBD2. V trimming: 5 bases; J trimming: 5 bases; junction bases outside the gene matches: 6. CDR3 size: 12 residues. Germline V gene sequence: CDR1 GTSNPN, CDR2 SVGIG (reference sequence). The CDR3 DNA reads TGTGCCTGGTTGGGGCGGGGGAACGAGCAGTACTTC. It is translated as CAWLGRGNEQYF.

This clone was found once. The V gene is TRBV30, the J gene TRBJ1-2; tentatively, D is TRBD1 (5 bases). The CDR3 consists of 11 residues. CDR1 is GTSNPN and CDR2 is SVGIG in the germline V gene (reference sequence). The V gene lost 5 bases and the J gene lost 7 bases, with 11 bases spanning the gap. This chain's CDR3 is CAWDSGGGYTF. As DNA, the CDR3 is TGTGCCTGGGATTCGGGGGGTGGCTACACCTTC.